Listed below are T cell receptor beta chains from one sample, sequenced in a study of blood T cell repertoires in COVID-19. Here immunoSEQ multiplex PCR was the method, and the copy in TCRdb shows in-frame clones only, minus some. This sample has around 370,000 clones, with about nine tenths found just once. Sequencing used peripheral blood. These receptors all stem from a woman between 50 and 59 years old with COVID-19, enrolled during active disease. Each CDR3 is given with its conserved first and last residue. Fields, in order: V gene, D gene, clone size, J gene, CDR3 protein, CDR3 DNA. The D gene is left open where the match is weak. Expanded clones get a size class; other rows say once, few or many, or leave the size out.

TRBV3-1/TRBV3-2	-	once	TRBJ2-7	CASSQPSSSYEQYF	TGTGCCAGCAGCCAACCAAGTAGCTCCTACGAGCAGTACTTC
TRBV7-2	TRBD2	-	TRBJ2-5	CASSSREGGTSGQETQYF	TGTGCCAGCAGCTCCCGGGAGGGGGGGACTAGCGGCCAAGAGACCCAGTACTTC
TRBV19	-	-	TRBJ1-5	CASKGGGVVVGNQPQHF	TGTGCCTCAAAAGGTGGAGGGGTGGTCGTCGGCAATCAGCCCCAGCATTTT
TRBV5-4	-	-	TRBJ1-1	CASSLGLLGTEAFF	TGTGCCAGCAGCTTGGGTCTACTCGGCACTGAAGCTTTCTTT
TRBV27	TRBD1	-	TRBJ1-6	CASRSPRTGWNSPLHF	TGTGCCAGCAGATCACCCCGGACAGGGTGGAATTCACCCCTCCACTTT
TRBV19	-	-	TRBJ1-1	CASHPSGTFEAFF	TGTGCCAGTCATCCGAGCGGGACATTCGAAGCTTTCTTT
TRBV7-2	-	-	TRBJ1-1	CASSFDRTTEAFF	TGTGCCAGCAGCTTCGACAGGACCACTGAAGCTTTCTTT
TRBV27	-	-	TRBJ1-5	CASSFRENSNQPQHF	TGTGCCAGCAGTTTTCGGGAGAATAGCAATCAGCCCCAGCATTTT
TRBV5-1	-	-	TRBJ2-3	CASSLIQAITDTQYF	TGCGCCAGCAGCTTGATACAGGCGATCACAGATACGCAGTATTTT
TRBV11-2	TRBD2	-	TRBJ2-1	CASSLYLAEYYNEQFF	TGTGCCAGCAGCCTCTACCTAGCGGAATACTACAATGAGCAGTTCTTC
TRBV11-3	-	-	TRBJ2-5	CASSPGAHSQYF	TGTGCCAGCAGCCCAGGGGCCCATTCCCAGTACTTC
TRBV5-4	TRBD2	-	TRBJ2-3	CASSLGSGRSDTQYF	TGTGCCAGCAGCTTAGGTAGCGGGAGATCAGATACGCAGTATTTT
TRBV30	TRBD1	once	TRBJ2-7	CAWRRAGQGSRLEQYF	TGTGCCTGGAGAAGGGCGGGACAGGGGTCGCGTTTAGAGCAGTACTTC
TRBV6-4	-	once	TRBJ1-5	CARQQGAPDYSNQPQHF	TGTGCCAGGCAACAGGGCGCCCCCGACTATAGCAATCAGCCCCAGCATTTT
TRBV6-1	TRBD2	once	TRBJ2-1	CASSEYSGRANEQFF	TGTGCCAGCAGTGAATATAGCGGGAGGGCCAATGAGCAGTTCTTC
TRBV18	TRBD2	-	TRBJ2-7	CASSDGLAVSYEQYF	TGTGCCAGCTCAGATGGACTAGCGGTCTCCTACGAGCAGTACTTC
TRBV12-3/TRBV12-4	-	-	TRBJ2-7	CASSLYSYEQYF	TGTGCCAGCAGCCTGTACAGCTACGAGCAGTACTTC
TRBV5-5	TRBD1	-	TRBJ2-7	CASSLLGTGYYEQYF	TGTGCCAGCAGCTTACTAGGGACAGGCTACTACGAGCAGTACTTC
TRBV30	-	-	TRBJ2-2	CAWSYHTPGYTGELFF	TGTGCCTGGAGTTATCATACACCAGGTTACACCGGGGAGCTGTTTTTT
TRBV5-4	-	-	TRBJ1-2	CASSSDSQDYGYTF	TGTGCCAGCAGCTCCGACAGCCAGGACTATGGCTACACCTTC
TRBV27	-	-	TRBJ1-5	CASSFINQPQHF	TGTGCCAGCAGTTTCATCAATCAGCCCCAGCATTTT
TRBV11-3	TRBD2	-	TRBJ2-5	CASSVGGVQETQYF	TGTGCCAGCAGCGTTGGGGGGGTCCAAGAGACCCAGTACTTC
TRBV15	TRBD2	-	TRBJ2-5	CATSRDGVAGVQETQYF	TGTGCCACCAGCAGAGATGGAGTAGCGGGCGTCCAAGAGACCCAGTACTTC
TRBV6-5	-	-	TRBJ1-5	CASSYGQGNQPQHF	TGTGCCAGCAGTTACGGGCAGGGCAATCAGCCCCAGCATTTT
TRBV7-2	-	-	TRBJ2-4	CASSPGRAGANIQYF	TGTGCCAGCAGCCCAGGCAGGGCGGGGGCAAACATTCAGTACTTC
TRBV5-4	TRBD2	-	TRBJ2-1	CASTLSGRAYNEQFF	TGTGCCAGCACCCTTAGCGGGAGAGCCTACAATGAGCAGTTCTTC
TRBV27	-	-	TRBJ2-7	CASSLGRGEQYF	TGTGCCAGCAGCCTCGGACGGGGGGAGCAGTACTTC
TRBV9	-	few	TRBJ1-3	CASSGTSGNTIYF	TGTGCCAGCAGTGGGACAAGTGGAAACACCATATATTTT